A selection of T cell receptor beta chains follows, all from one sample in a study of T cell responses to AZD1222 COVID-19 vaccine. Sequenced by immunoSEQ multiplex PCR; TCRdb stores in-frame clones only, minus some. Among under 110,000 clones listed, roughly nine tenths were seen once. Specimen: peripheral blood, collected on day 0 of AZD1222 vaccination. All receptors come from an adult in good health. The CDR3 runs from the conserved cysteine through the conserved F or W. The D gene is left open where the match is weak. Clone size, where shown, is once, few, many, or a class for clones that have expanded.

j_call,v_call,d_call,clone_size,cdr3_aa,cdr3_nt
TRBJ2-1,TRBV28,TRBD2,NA,CATGLAGDYNEQFF,TGTGCCACCGGACTAGCGGGGGACTACAATGAGCAGTTCTTC
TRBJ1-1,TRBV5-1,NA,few,CASSLVGSNTEAFF,TGCGCCAGCAGTCTGGTGGGGTCAAACACTGAAGCTTTCTTT
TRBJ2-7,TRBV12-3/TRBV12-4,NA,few,CASSTMMGYEQYF,TGTGCCAGCAGTACGATGATGGGCTACGAGCAGTACTTC
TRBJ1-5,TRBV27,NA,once,CASSLAGGINQPQHF,TGTGCCAGCAGTTTAGCGGGGGGCATCAATCAGCCCCAGCATTTT
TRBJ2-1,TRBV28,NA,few,CASTLRGSWNEQFF,TGTGCCAGCACGCTCCGGGGCTCTTGGAATGAGCAGTTCTTC
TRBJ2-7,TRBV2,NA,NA,CASGGGHEQYF,TGTGCCAGCGGCGGCGGGCACGAGCAGTACTTC
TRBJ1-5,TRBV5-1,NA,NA,CASSFTTGSNQPQHF,TGCGCCAGCAGCTTTACCACAGGTAGCAATCAGCCCCAGCATTTT
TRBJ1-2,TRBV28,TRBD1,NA,CASTDRTTNYGYTF,TGTGCCAGCACGGACAGGACAACTAACTATGGCTACACCTTC
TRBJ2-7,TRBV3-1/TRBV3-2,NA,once,CASSQEFPGARPTYEQYF,TGTGCCAGCAGCCAAGAATTTCCGGGGGCTAGACCCACCTACGAGCAGTACTTC
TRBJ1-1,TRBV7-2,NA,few,CASSWRQAGTEAFF,TGTGCCAGCAGCTGGAGACAGGCAGGCACTGAAGCTTTCTTT
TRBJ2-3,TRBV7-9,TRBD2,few,CASSLLTSVDTQYF,TGTGCCAGCAGCCTACTGACTAGCGTAGATACGCAGTATTTT
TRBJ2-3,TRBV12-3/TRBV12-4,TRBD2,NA,CASRGLAADTQYF,TGTGCCAGCAGAGGACTAGCCGCAGATACGCAGTATTTT
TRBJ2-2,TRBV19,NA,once,CASSNAGELFF,TGTGCCAGTAGCAACGCCGGGGAGCTGTTTTTT
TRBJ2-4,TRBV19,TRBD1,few,CASSTSQGHKNIQYF,TGTGCCAGTAGTACCTCACAGGGGCACAAAAACATTCAGTACTTC
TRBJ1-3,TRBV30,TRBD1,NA,CAWGSRDRVRLPGNTIYF,TGTGCCTGGGGGAGCCGGGACAGGGTGAGATTGCCGGGAAACACCATATATTTT
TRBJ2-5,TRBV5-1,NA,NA,CASSLGGSSYQETQYF,TGCGCCAGCAGCTTGGGGGGTAGCAGCTACCAAGAGACCCAGTACTTC
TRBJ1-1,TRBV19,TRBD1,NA,CASSLQGAQTEAFF,TGTGCCAGTAGTTTACAGGGGGCGCAGACTGAAGCTTTCTTT
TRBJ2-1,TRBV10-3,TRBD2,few,CATSPARTSGSSYNEQFF,TGTGCCACGTCTCCTGCGCGTACTAGCGGGAGCTCCTACAATGAGCAGTTCTTC
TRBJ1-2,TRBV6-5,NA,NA,CASRKQGDYGYTF,TGTGCCAGCAGGAAACAGGGAGACTATGGCTACACCTTC
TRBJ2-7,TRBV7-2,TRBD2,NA,CASSLASGRNEQYF,TGTGCCAGCAGCTTAGCTAGCGGGAGGAACGAGCAGTACTTC
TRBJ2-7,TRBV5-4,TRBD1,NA,CASSSPDRGPYEQYF,TGTGCCAGCAGCTCCCCAGACAGGGGACCCTACGAGCAGTACTTC
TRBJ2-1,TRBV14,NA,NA,CASPKSGSGGDSYNEQFF,TGTGCCAGCCCTAAATCTGGGAGCGGTGGCGACTCCTACAATGAGCAGTTCTTC
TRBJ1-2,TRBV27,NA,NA,CASSLLTGGGYTF,TGTGCCAGCAGTTTATTGACAGGCGGAGGCTACACCTTC
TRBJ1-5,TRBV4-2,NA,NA,CASSQGSNQPQHF,TGTGCCAGCAGCCAAGGTAGTAATCAGCCCCAGCATTTT
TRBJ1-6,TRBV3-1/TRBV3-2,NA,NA,CASSQMARHNSPLHF,TGTGCCAGCAGCCAAATGGCCAGACATAATTCACCCCTCCACTTT
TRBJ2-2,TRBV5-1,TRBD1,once,CASSLTGETTGELFF,TGCGCCAGCAGCTTGACAGGGGAGACCACCGGGGAGCTGTTTTTT
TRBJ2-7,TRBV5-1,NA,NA,CASSLSQGLYYEQYF,TGCGCCAGCAGCTTAAGTCAGGGACTCTACTACGAGCAGTACTTC
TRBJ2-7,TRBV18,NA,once,CASSPGGGAFYEQYF,TGTGCCAGCTCGCCCGGAGGGGGAGCCTTCTACGAGCAGTACTTC
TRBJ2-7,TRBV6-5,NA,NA,CASSYSDGSYEQYF,TGTGCCAGCAGTTACTCGGATGGGAGCTACGAGCAGTACTTC
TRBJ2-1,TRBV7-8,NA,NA,CASSRSTGRNEQFF,TGTGCCAGCAGCCGATCGACGGGTCGGAATGAGCAGTTCTTC
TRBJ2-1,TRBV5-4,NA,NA,CASSLDPGSSYNEQFF,TGTGCCAGCAGCTTGGACCCCGGGAGCTCCTACAATGAGCAGTTCTTC
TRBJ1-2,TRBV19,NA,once,CASSTANGDRGYTF,TGTGCCAGTAGTACCGCGAATGGGGATCGTGGCTACACCTTC
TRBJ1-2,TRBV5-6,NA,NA,CASSLARVYGYTF,TGTGCCAGCAGCTTGGCCAGGGTATATGGCTACACCTTC
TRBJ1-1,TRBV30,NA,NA,CAWSLIGRGTEAFF,TGTGCCTGGAGCCTAATCGGGAGGGGGACTGAAGCTTTCTTT
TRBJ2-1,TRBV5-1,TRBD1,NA,CASSPGTGSYNEQFF,TGCGCCAGCAGCCCGGGGACAGGGAGCTACAATGAGCAGTTCTTC
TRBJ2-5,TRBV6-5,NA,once,CASSYPGLEETQYF,TGTGCCAGCAGTTACCCAGGACTGGAAGAGACCCAGTACTTC
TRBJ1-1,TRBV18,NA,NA,CASSNGLNTEAFF,TGTGCCAGCTCAAATGGACTGAACACTGAAGCTTTCTTT
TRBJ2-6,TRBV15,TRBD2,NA,CATSRAPREGLSRGGANVLTF,TGTGCCACCAGCAGAGCCCCGCGGGAAGGGCTATCGCGGGGGGGGGCCAACGTCCTGACTTTC
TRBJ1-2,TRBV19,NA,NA,CASTKRDSNYGYTF,TGTGCCAGTACTAAAAGGGACTCTAACTATGGCTACACCTTC
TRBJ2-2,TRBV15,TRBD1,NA,CATSPRQGPHGLAGELFF,TGTGCCACCAGCCCCCGACAGGGGCCGCACGGTCTAGCCGGGGAGCTGTTTTTT
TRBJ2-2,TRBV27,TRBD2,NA,CASSPLGLAGGTSTGELFF,TGTGCCAGCAGTCCACTGGGACTAGCGGGAGGCACGAGTACCGGGGAGCTGTTTTTT
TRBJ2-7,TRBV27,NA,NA,CASSLSRKGEQYF,TGTGCCAGCAGTTTATCTAGGAAGGGGGAGCAGTACTTC
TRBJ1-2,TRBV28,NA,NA,CASSSYYGYTF,TGTGCCAGCAGTTCCTACTATGGCTACACCTTC
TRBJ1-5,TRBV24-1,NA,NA,CATSEGGGRNQPQHF,TGTGCCACCAGTGAGGGGGGGGGTCGCAATCAGCCCCAGCATTTT
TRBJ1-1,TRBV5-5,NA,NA,CASGQGDLGTEAFF,TGTGCGAGCGGGCAGGGTGACTTAGGCACTGAAGCTTTCTTT
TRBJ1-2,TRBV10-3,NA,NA,CAISDGAEAGYTF,TGTGCCATCAGTGATGGGGCCGAAGCTGGCTACACCTTC
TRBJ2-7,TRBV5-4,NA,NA,CASSLEGLLNYEQYF,TGTGCCAGCAGCTTGGAAGGCTTACTTAACTACGAGCAGTACTTC
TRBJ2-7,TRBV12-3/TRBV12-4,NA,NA,CASSLDLWEQYF,TGTGCCAGCAGTTTAGATCTCTGGGAGCAGTACTTC
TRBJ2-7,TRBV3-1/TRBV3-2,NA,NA,CASSPYGPSYEQYF,TGTGCCAGCAGCCCCTACGGTCCCTCCTACGAGCAGTACTTC
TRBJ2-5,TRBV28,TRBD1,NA,CASSFQGVETQYF,TGTGCCAGCAGTTTTCAGGGGGTGGAGACCCAGTACTTC
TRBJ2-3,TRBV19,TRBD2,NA,CASSISGTSTDTQYF,TGTGCCAGTAGTATTAGCGGGACTAGCACAGATACGCAGTATTTT
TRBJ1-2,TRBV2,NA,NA,CASSSGEILGPANYGYTF,TGTGCCAGCAGTAGCGGGGAAATTCTCGGACCAGCAAACTATGGCTACACCTTC
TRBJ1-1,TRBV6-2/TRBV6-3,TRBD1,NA,CASSDRVLSEAFF,TGTGCCAGCAGCGACAGGGTTTTGAGTGAAGCTTTCTTT
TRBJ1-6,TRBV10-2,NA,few,CASGPESSYNSPLHF,TGCGCCAGTGGTCCAGAGAGCTCCTATAATTCACCCCTCCACTTT